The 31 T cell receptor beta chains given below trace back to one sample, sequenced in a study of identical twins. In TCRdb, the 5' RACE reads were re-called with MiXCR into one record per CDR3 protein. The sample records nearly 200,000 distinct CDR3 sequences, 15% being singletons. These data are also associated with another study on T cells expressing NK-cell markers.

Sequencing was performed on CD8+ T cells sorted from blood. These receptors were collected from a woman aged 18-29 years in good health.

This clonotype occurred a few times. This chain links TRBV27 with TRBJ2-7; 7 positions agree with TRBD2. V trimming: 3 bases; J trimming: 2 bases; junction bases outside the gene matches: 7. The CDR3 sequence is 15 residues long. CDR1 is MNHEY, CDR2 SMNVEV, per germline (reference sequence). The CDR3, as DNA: TGTGCCAGCAGTTTTCTAGCGGAGCCCACCTACGAGCAGTACTTC. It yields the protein CASSFLAEPTYEQYF.

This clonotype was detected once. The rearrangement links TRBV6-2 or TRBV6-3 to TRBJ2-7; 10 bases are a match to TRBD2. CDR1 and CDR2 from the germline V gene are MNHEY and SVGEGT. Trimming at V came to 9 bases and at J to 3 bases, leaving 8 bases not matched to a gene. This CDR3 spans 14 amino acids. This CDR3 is CASHVASGSYEQYF. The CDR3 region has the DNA TGTGCCAGTCATGTGGCTAGCGGGAGCTACGAGCAGTACTTC.

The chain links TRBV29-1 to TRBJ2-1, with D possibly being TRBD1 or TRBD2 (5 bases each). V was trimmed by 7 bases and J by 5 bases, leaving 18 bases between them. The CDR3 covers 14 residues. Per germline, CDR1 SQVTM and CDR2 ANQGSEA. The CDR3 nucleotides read TGCAGCGCCCCGACCGGGACGACTAACAATGAGCAGTTCTTC. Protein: CSAPTGTTNNEQFF.

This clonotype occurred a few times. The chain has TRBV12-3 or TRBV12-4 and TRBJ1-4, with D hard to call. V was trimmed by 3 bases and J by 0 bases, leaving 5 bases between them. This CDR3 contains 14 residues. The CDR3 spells CASSFHATNEKLFF. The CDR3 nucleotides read TGTGCCAGCAGTTTTCATGCAACTAATGAAAAACTGTTTTTT.

CDR3 amino acids: CASSYPAVELFF. In DNA, the CDR3 is TGTGCCAGCAGTTACCCTGCCGTGGAGCTGTTTTTT. This chain joins TRBV6-2 or TRBV6-3 and TRBJ2-2; D ambiguous. Deletions cut 2 bases from V and 10 bases from J, with 8 bases between. The length of the CDR3 is 12 residues. From germline, CDR1 is MNHEY and CDR2 SVGEGT.

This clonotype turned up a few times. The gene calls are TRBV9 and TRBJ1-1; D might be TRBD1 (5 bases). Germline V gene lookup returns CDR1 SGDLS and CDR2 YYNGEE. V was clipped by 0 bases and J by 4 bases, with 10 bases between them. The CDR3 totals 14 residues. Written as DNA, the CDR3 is TGTGCCAGCAGCGTAGAAGACAGTTCCACTGAAGCTTTCTTT. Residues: CASSVEDSSTEAFF.

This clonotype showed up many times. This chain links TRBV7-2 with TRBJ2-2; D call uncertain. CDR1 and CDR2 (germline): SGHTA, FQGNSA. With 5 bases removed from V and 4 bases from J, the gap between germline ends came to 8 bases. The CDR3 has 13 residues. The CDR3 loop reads CASSPTVTGELFF. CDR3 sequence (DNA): TGTGCCAGCAGCCCCACGGTCACCGGGGAGCTGTTTTTT.

CDR3 amino acids: CASSLRDYLRVNEQFF. The CDR3 DNA follows: TGTGCCAGCAGCCTCCGGGACTACCTTAGGGTCAATGAGCAGTTCTTC. The chain joins TRBV9 to TRBJ2-1, with 7 bases fitting TRBD2. The CDR3 totals 16 residues. J lost 6 bases, V lost 4 bases, and 13 bases had no gene match. Germline loops: CDR1 SGDLS, CDR2 YYNGEE.

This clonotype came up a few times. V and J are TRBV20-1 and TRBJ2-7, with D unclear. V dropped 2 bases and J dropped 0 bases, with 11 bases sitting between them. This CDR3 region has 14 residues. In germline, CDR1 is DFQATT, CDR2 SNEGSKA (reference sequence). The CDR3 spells CSARPPRASYEQYF. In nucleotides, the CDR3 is TGCAGTGCTAGACCCCCGCGAGCCTCCTACGAGCAGTACTTC.

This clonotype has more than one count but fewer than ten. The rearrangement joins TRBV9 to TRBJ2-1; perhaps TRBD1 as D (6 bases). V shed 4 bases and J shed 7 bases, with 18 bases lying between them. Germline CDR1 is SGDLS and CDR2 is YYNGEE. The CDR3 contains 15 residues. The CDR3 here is CASSTGSGLGNEQFF. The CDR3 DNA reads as TGTGCCAGCAGCACAGGGTCCGGGCTAGGAAATGAGCAGTTCTTC.

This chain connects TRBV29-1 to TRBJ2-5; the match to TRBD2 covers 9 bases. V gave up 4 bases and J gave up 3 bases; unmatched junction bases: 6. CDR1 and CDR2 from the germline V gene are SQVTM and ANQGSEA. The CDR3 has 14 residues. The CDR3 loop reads CSVVLSSGEETQYF. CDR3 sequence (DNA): TGCAGCGTTGTATTATCTAGCGGGGAAGAGACCCAGTACTTC.

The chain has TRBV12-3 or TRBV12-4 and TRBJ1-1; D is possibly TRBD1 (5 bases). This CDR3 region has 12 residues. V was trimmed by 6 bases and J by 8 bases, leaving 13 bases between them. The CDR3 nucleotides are TGTGCCAGCAGCCCGGGACCGACCGAAGCTTTCTTT. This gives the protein CASSPGPTEAFF.

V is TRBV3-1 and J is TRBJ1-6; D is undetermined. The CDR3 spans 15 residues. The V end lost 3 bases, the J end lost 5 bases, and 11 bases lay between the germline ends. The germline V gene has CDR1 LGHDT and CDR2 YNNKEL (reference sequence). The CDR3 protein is CASSQDGRDNSPLHF. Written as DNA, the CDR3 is TGTGCCAGCAGCCAGGACGGTAGGGATAATTCACCCCTCCACTTT.

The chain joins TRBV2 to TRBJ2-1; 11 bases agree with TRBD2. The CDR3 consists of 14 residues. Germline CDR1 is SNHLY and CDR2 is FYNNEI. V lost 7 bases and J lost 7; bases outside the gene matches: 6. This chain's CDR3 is CASIGLAGGNEQFF. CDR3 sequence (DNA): TGTGCCAGCATAGGGCTAGCGGGGGGAAATGAGCAGTTCTTC.

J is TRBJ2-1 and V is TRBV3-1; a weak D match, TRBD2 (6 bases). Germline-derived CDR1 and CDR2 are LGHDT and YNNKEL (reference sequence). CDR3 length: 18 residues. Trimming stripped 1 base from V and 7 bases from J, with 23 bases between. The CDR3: CASSQVFRSGLTGNEQFF. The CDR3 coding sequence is TGTGCCAGCAGCCAAGTATTTCGTAGCGGACTAACGGGGAATGAGCAGTTCTTC.

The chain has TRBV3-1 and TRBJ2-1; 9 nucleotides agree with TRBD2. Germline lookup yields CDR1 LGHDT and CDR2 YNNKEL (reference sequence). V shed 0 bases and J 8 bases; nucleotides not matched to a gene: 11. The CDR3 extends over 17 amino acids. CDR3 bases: TGTGCCAGCAGCCAAGAGCGGGAGGGCCGCGCTGGCTATGAGCAGTTCTTC. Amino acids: CASSQEREGRAGYEQFF.

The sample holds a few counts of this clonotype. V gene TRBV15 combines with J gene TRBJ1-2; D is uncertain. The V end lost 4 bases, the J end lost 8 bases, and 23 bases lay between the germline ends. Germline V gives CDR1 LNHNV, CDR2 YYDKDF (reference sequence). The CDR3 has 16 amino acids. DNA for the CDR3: TGTGCCACCAGCAAAGAACTTCGGACCTCCGGAGGCGGCTACACCTTC. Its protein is CATSKELRTSGGGYTF.

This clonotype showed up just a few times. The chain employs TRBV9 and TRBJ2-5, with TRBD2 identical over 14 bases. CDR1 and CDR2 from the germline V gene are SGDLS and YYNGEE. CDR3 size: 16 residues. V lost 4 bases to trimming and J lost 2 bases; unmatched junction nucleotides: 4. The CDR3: CASSHGTSGRQETQYF. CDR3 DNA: TGTGCCAGCAGCCATGGGACTAGCGGGAGACAAGAGACCCAGTACTTC.

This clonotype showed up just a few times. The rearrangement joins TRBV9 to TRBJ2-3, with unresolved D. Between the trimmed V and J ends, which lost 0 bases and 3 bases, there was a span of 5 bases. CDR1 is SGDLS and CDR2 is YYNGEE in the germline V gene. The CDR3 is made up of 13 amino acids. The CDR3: CASSVDFTDTQYF. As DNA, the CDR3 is TGTGCCAGCAGCGTAGACTTTACAGATACGCAGTATTTT.

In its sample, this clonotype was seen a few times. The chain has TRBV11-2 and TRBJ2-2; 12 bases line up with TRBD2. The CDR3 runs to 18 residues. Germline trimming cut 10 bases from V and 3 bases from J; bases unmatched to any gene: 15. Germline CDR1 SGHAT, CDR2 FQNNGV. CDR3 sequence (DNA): TGTGCCACGAACTTGGGGCTAGCGGGAGGGTGGTACACCGGGGAGCTGTTTTTT. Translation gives CATNLGLAGGWYTGELFF.

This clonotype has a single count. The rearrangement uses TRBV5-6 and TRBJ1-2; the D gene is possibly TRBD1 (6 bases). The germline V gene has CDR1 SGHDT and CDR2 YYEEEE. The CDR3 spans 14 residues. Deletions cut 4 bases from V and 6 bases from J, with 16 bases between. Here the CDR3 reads CASSPSSYRDGYTF. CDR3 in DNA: TGTGCCAGCAGCCCGAGTAGTTACAGGGATGGCTACACCTTC.

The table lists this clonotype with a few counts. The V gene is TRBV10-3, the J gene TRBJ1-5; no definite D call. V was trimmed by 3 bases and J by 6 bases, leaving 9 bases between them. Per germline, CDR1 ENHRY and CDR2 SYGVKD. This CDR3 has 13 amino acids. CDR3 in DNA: TGTGCCATCAGTGAAACCGCCCGTCAGCCCCAGCATTTT. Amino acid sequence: CAISETARQPQHF.

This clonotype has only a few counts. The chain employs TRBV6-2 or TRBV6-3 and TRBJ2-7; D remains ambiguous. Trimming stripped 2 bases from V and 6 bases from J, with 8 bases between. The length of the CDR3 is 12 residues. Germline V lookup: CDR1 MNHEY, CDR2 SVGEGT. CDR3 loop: CASSYGPSEQYF. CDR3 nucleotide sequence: TGTGCCAGCAGTTACGGCCCGAGCGAGCAGTACTTC.

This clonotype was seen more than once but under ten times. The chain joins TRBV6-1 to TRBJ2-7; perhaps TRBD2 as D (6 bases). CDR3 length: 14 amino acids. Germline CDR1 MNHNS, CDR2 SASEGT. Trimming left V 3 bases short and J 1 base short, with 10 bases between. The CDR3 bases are TGTGCCAGCAGTGACCCGGGACTTTCCTACGAGCAGTACTTC. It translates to CASSDPGLSYEQYF.

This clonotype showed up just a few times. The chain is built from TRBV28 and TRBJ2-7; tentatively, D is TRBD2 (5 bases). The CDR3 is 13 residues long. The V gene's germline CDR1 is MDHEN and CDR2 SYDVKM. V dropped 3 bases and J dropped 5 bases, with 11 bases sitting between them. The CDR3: CASSFGGFDEQYF. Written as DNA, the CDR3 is TGTGCCAGCAGTTTTGGCGGGTTCGACGAGCAGTACTTC. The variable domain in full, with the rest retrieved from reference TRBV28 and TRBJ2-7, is DVKVTQSSRYLVKRTGEKVFLECVQDMDHENMFWYRQDPGLGLRLIYFSYDVKMKEKGDIPEGYSVSREKKERFSLILESASTNQTSMYLCASSFGGFDEQYFGPGTRLTVT.

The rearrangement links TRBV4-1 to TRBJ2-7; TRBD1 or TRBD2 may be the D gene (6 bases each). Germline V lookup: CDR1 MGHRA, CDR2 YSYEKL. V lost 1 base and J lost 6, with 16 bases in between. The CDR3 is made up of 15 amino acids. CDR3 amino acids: CASSQGEDRPFEQYF. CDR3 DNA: TGCGCCAGCAGCCAAGGGGAGGACAGACCCTTCGAGCAGTACTTC.

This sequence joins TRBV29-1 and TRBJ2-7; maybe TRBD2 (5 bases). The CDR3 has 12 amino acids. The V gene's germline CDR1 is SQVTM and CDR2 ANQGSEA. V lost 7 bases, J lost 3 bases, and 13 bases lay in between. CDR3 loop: CSAQTGSYEQYF. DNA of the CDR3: TGCAGCGCCCAGACGGGGAGCTACGAGCAGTACTTC.

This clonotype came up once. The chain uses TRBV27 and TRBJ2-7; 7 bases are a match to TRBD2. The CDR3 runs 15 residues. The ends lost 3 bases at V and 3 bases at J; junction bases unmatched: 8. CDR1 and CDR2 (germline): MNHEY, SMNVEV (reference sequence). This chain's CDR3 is CASSFRTGGDYEQYF. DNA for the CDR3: TGTGCCAGCAGTTTCAGGACGGGAGGAGACTACGAGCAGTACTTC.

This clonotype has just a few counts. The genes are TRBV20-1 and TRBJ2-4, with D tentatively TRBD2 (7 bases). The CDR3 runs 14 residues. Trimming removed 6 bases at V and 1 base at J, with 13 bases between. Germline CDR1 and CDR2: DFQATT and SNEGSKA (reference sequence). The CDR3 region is CSAVGGLAKNIQYF. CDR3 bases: TGCAGTGCCGTGGGGGGGCTGGCCAAAAACATTCAGTACTTC.

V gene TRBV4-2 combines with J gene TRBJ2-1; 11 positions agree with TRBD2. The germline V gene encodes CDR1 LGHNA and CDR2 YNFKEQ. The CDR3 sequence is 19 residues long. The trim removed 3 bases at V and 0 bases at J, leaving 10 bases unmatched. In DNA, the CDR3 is TGTGCCAGCAGCCACTTACTAGCGGGGGTTCCTCTCTCCTACAATGAGCAGTTCTTC. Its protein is CASSHLLAGVPLSYNEQFF.

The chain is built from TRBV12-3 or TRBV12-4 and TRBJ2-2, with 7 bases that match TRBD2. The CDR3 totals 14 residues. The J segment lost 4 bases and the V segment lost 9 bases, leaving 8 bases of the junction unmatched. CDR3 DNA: TGTGCCAGTATGGGAGGGGCAATCACCGGGGAGCTGTTTTTT. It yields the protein CASMGGAITGELFF.